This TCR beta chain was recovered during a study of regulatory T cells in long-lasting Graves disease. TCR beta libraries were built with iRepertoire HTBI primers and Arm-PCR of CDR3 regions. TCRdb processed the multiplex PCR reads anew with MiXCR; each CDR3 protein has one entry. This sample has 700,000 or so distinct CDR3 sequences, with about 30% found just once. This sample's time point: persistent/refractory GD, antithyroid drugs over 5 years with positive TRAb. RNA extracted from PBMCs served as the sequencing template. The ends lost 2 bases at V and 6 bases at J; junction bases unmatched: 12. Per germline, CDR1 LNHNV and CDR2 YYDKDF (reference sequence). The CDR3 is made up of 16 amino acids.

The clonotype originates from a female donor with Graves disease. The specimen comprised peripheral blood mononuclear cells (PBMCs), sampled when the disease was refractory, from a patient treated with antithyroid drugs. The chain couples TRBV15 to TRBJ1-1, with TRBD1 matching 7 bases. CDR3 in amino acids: CATSRPTGVGWSEAFF. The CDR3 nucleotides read TGTGCCACCAGCAGACCTACAGGGGTCGGCTGGTCTGAAGCTTTCTTT.